This T cell receptor (beta chain) was documented in a study of cytomegalovirus exposure and HLA in healthy donors. Study background: In a previous analysis, around 110 million unique TCR beta sequences were found from some 200 million T cells.

Study outcomes and limitations: In a later analysis, a missense DCLRE1C variant was linked to TCR beta V- and J-gene trimming.

Primers: 60 Vbeta forward and 13 Jbeta reverse. This table comes from immunoSEQ multiplex PCR, and its TCRdb copy is limited to in-frame clones, with some not included. The sample shows roughly 150,000 clones, roughly 85% of them seen only once. The sample holds a few counts of this clone. Its antigen is undetermined. This CDR3 is built from 15 residues. The ends lost 5 bases at V and 5 bases at J; junction bases unmatched: 8. Germline V gene sequence: CDR1 SGHRS, CDR2 YFSETQ. The clonotype originates from a male donor in good health and CMV-seropositive. Sequencing used PBMCs. The chain links TRBV5-1 to TRBJ2-4, with 9 nucleotides matching TRBD2. CDR3 bases: TGCGCCAGCAGAGAGGCGGGGGGGCCCCAAAACATTCAGTACTTC. Amino acid sequence: CASREAGGPQNIQYF.